Below, 24 T cell receptor beta chains from the same sample are listed, as sequenced in a study of blood T cell repertoires in COVID-19. Assay: immunoSEQ multiplex PCR; the TCRdb copy retains only in-frame clones and omits some. The repertoire holds 140,000 to 150,000 clones, 88% seen once, with 2% to 2.5% in the top ten. The sequenced sample consisted of peripheral blood. Every receptor here comes from a human donor in a cohort sampled during active COVID-19.

This chain links TRBV7-9 with TRBJ2-5; D might be TRBD2 (6 bases). This CDR3 has 14 residues. The V gene's germline CDR1 is SEHNR and CDR2 FQNEAQ (reference sequence). With 3 bases removed from V and 1 base from J, the gap between germline ends came to 9 bases. The CDR3 is CASSFPTSQETQYF. CDR3 DNA sequence: TGTGCCAGCAGCTTCCCGACTAGCCAAGAGACCCAGTACTTC.

This chain joins TRBV28 and TRBJ1-5; 9 bases are shared with TRBD1. Germline V gives CDR1 MDHEN, CDR2 SYDVKM. V shed 6 bases and J 7 bases; nucleotides not matched to a gene: 19. CDR3 size: 18 residues. The DNA for the CDR3 is TGTGCCAGCAGATTAAGGCGACGTACAGGGGGCGCAGGACAGCCCCAGCATTTT. This gives the protein CASRLRRRTGGAGQPQHF.

The gene calls are TRBV24-1 and TRBJ2-1; TRBD2 matches at 8 bases. V dropped 2 bases and J dropped 0; count of bases not matched to a gene: 5. The CDR3 runs 17 residues. Germline assignment: CDR1 KGHDR and CDR2 SFDVKD. In DNA, the CDR3 is TGTGCCACCAGTGATTGGGGCCTAGCGGGCTCCTACAATGAGCAGTTCTTC. It encodes CATSDWGLAGSYNEQFF.

The gene calls are TRBV9 and TRBJ2-1; 9 bases agree with TRBD1. Germline CDR1 SGDLS, CDR2 YYNGEE. The ends lost 0 bases at V and 2 bases at J; junction bases unmatched: 9. The CDR3 consists of 18 residues. CDR3 DNA: TGTGCCAGCAGCGTAGCCGGTTTGACAGGGGGTCCCTACAATGAGCAGTTCTTC. Its protein is CASSVAGLTGGPYNEQFF.

The chain carries TRBV5-6 and TRBJ2-5; unclear D gene. The CDR3 loop spans 14 amino acids. Trimming removed 2 bases from V and 5 bases from J, with 13 bases in between. In germline, CDR1 is SGHDT, CDR2 YYEEEE. The CDR3: CASSLGASRETQYF. CDR3 sequence (DNA): TGTGCCAGCAGCTTAGGAGCCTCCCGGGAGACCCAGTACTTC.

This chain uses TRBV30 with TRBJ2-7, with TRBD2 matching over 7 bases. The CDR3 is 12 amino acids. Germline assignment: CDR1 GTSNPN and CDR2 SVGIG (reference sequence). V was pared by 3 bases and J by 3 bases, with 2 bases of the junction left unmatched. The CDR3 sequence: CAWRGGNYEQYF. CDR3 nucleotide sequence: TGTGCCTGGAGGGGGGGGAACTACGAGCAGTACTTC. The full variable domain, completed using reference TRBV30 and TRBJ2-7, is SQTIHQWPATLVQPVGSPLSLECTVEGTSNPNLYWYRQAAGRGLQLLFYSVGIGQISSEVPQNLSASRPQDRQFILSSKKLLLSDSGFYLCAWRGGNYEQYFGPGTRLTVT.

The chain is built from TRBV5-1 and TRBJ2-7, with D maybe TRBD1 (5 bases). The CDR3 sequence is 13 residues long. Germline CDR1 and CDR2: SGHRS and YFSETQ. V was clipped by 2 bases and J by 2 bases, with 8 bases between them. CDR3 in amino acids: CASSFKDTYEQYF. In nucleotides, the CDR3 is TGCGCCAGCAGCTTTAAGGACACCTACGAGCAGTACTTC.

The chain recombines TRBV5-1 with TRBJ2-7, with D perhaps matching TRBD2 (6 bases). Germline assignment: CDR1 SGHRS and CDR2 YFSETQ. CDR3 length equals 16 residues. The V gene lost 0 bases and the J gene lost 2 bases, with 15 bases spanning the gap. This chain's CDR3 is CASSLDGSGRTYEQYF. The CDR3 coding sequence is TGCGCCAGCAGCTTGGACGGTAGCGGAAGAACCTACGAGCAGTACTTC. Full variable domain (outside the CDR3, taken from reference TRBV5-1 and TRBJ2-7): KAGVTQTPRYLIKTRGQQVTLSCSPISGHRSVSWYQQTPGQGLQFLFEYFSETQRNKGNFPGRFSGRQFSNSRSEMNVSTLELGDSALYLCASSLDGSGRTYEQYFGPGTRLTVT.

The CDR3 coding sequence is TGTGCCAGCAGCCAACGCGACGGACAGGGTACTGAAGCTTTCTTT. Protein: CASSQRDGQGTEAFF. The chain has TRBV3-1 (or the pseudogene TRBV3-2) and TRBJ1-1; 8 positions match TRBD1. The germline CDR1 and CDR2 sequences are LGHDT and YNNKEL (reference sequence). This CDR3 is built from 15 residues. With V trimmed by 2 bases and J by 5 bases, 7 bases remained unmatched.

Remarks on this clone: Other DNA sequences of this sample code for an identical CDR3. The chain has TRBV7-2 and TRBJ2-5; possibly TRBD1 for D (6 bases). There are 14 residues in the CDR3. The V gene's germline CDR1 is SGHTA and CDR2 FQGNSA. Trimming left V 0 bases short and J 5 bases short, with 10 bases between. The CDR3 DNA reads TGTGCCAGCAGCTTAGCGGGGGCGAGGGAGACCCAGTACTTC. Translating it yields CASSLAGARETQYF.

The rearrangement joins TRBV28 to TRBJ2-7; unclear D gene. Looked up from germline, CDR1 is MDHEN and CDR2 is SYDVKM. V lost 5 bases and J lost 5, with 22 bases in between. This CDR3 is built from 16 residues. The CDR3 here is CASSLSTPRSRNEQYF. The CDR3 region has the DNA TGTGCCAGCAGTCTTTCAACACCACGGTCCAGGAACGAGCAGTACTTC.

The rearrangement uses TRBV6-5 and TRBJ1-4, with 10 bases lining up with TRBD1. J lost 6 bases, V lost 5 bases, and 6 bases had no gene match. Germline loops: CDR1 MNHEY, CDR2 SVGAGI. This CDR3 has 15 residues. CDR3 bases: TGTGCCAGCAGTCAGGGGGGGACAGGGGATGAAAAACTGTTTTTT. It encodes CASSQGGTGDEKLFF.

The rearrangement joins TRBV30 to TRBJ2-7; TRBD1 matches at 9 bases. Unmatched junction bases numbered 2, after V lost 2 bases and J lost 3 bases. Looked up from germline, CDR1 is GTSNPN and CDR2 is SVGIG (reference sequence). CDR3 length: 13 amino acids. As DNA, the CDR3 is TGTGCCTGGAGTCCGGACAGGGGCTACGAGCAGTACTTC. It codes for CAWSPDRGYEQYF.

The CDR3 spells CASSLGSGGFRTDTQYF. CDR3 in DNA: TGCGCCAGCAGCTTGGGTAGCGGGGGTTTCCGCACAGATACGCAGTATTTT. The V gene is TRBV5-1, the J gene TRBJ2-3, with 9 nucleotides matching TRBD2. This CDR3 has 17 amino acids. Looked up from germline, CDR1 is SGHRS and CDR2 is YFSETQ. With 0 bases clipped from V and 1 base from J, the junction kept 6 bases outside the gene matches.

V usage is TRBV4-3 and J usage is TRBJ2-3; 8 nucleotides align to TRBD2. This CDR3 comprises 16 residues. The ends lost 5 bases at V and 2 bases at J; junction bases unmatched: 9. Germline CDR1 and CDR2: LGHNA and YSLEER. This CDR3 reads CASSLLLADLTDTQYF. CDR3 DNA sequence: TGCGCCAGCAGCTTGTTACTAGCGGACCTCACAGATACGCAGTATTTT.

This clone occurred once. The V call is TRBV2, the J call TRBJ2-3; D not certain. The ends were cut back, 4 bases at V and 0 bases at J, with 5 bases in the middle. Germline CDR1 reads SNHLY; CDR2 reads FYNNEI. The CDR3 totals 13 residues. The CDR3 reads CASSGGSTDTQYF. The CDR3 region has the DNA TGTGCCAGCAGTGGAGGTAGCACAGATACGCAGTATTTT. Full variable domain (remainder filled in from reference TRBV2 and TRBJ2-3): EPEVTQTPSHQVTQMGQEVILRCVPISNHLYFYWYRQILGQKVEFLVSFYNNEISEKSEIFDDQFSVERPDGSNFTLKIRSTKLEDSAMYFCASSGGSTDTQYFGPGTRLTVL.

This chain links TRBV3-1 (or the pseudogene TRBV3-2) with TRBJ2-7; 7 bases match TRBD2. The V gene end was trimmed by 8 bases and the J gene end by 2 bases; junction bases not matched to a gene: 6. This CDR3 spans 13 amino acids. The germline V gene encodes CDR1 LGHDT and CDR2 YNNKEL (reference sequence). CDR3 DNA sequence: TGTGCCAGCTCCGGCGGGGGAGCCTACGAGCAGTACTTC. Protein sequence: CASSGGGAYEQYF.

In its sample, this clone was seen once. The chain carries TRBV9 and TRBJ2-7; TRBD2 agrees at 7 bases. This CDR3 spans 15 amino acids. Trimming at V came to 2 bases and at J to 6 bases, leaving 11 bases not matched to a gene. CDR1 is SGDLS, CDR2 YYNGEE, per germline. CDR3 DNA: TGTGCCAGCAGCGTTCAAGCGGGGACCCCGGGCGAGCAGTACTTC. Residues: CASSVQAGTPGEQYF.

This chain uses TRBV28 with TRBJ2-3; a possible D gene is TRBD2 (5 bases). The CDR3 extends over 11 amino acids. V gave up 8 bases and J gave up 3 bases, with 6 bases separating them. CDR1 is MDHEN, CDR2 SYDVKM, per germline. CDR3 loop: CASRGTDTQYF. CDR3 sequence (DNA): TGTGCCAGCCGAGGGACAGATACGCAGTATTTT.

The V gene is TRBV7-2, the J gene TRBJ2-7; possibly TRBD2 for D (5 bases). Trimming pared 2 bases from V and 3 bases from J, leaving 14 bases between. Germline assignment: CDR1 SGHTA and CDR2 FQGNSA. The CDR3 totals 15 residues. The CDR3 protein is CASSLTQLVFYEQYF. In nucleotides, the CDR3 is TGTGCCAGCAGCTTAACCCAACTAGTCTTCTACGAGCAGTACTTC. Based on the CDR3 plus reference TRBV7-2 and TRBJ2-7, the full variable domain is GAGVSQSPSNKVTEKGKDVELRCDPISGHTALYWYRQSLGQGLEFLIYFQGNSAPDKSGLPSDRFSAERTGGSVSTLTIQRTQQEDSAVYLCASSLTQLVFYEQYFGPGTRLTVT.

V and J are TRBV7-8 and TRBJ2-1; the D is unclear. Germline CDR1 reads SGHVS; CDR2 reads FQNEAQ. The CDR3 length is 15 residues. V was cut by 4 bases and J by 2 bases, with 12 bases left in between. The CDR3 sequence is CASSSTMGPYNEQFF. CDR3 bases: TGTGCCAGCAGCTCGACAATGGGCCCCTACAATGAGCAGTTCTTC.

The gene calls are TRBV7-2 and TRBJ2-7, with a possible D match to TRBD2 (5 bases). This CDR3 is built from 15 residues. In germline, CDR1 is SGHTA, CDR2 FQGNSA. The ends were cut back, 1 base at V and 3 bases at J, with 13 bases in the middle. CDR3: CASSLGGGRGYEQYF. In DNA, the CDR3 is TGTGCCAGCAGCTTAGGCGGAGGACGGGGCTACGAGCAGTACTTC. The full variable domain, rest sourced from reference TRBV7-2 and TRBJ2-7, is GAGVSQSPSNKVTEKGKDVELRCDPISGHTALYWYRQSLGQGLEFLIYFQGNSAPDKSGLPSDRFSAERTGGSVSTLTIQRTQQEDSAVYLCASSLGGGRGYEQYFGPGTRLTVT.

CDR3 nucleotide sequence: TGTGCCAGCAGCCAGCAACGGGGGGCAAGGTCCACCGGGGAGCTGTTTTTT. This codes for CASSQQRGARSTGELFF. The chain combines TRBV7-8 with TRBJ2-2; tentative D call: TRBD2 (7 bases). V lost 5 bases to trimming and J lost 4 bases, with 20 bases between them. The CDR3 is 17 residues long. Germline V gene sequence: CDR1 SGHVS, CDR2 FQNEAQ.

The V call is TRBV28, the J call TRBJ2-6, with a weak D call TRBD1 (6 bases). This CDR3 has 16 residues. Trimming cost V 6 bases and J 1 base, with 13 bases left between them. Germline CDR1 and CDR2: MDHEN and SYDVKM. The CDR3 region is CASSRTDQSGANVLTF. The CDR3 coding sequence is TGTGCCAGCAGCCGGACAGATCAATCTGGGGCCAACGTCCTGACTTTC.